A selection of T cell receptor beta chains follows, all from one sample in a study of cytomegalovirus exposure and HLA in healthy donors. Sequenced by immunoSEQ multiplex PCR; TCRdb stores in-frame clones only, minus some. Counted here are over 120,000 clones, around 80% occurring once; the ten biggest clones make up less than 1.5%. Input material: PBMCs. The receptors derive from a man between 25 and 39 years old in good health and CMV-seropositive. The CDR3 runs from the conserved cysteine through the conserved F or W. A D gene is named only where the DNA matches it firmly. Clone size is not always given. Where it is, it says once, few, many or a class for expanded clones.

cdr3_length	j_call	d_call	clone_size	v_call	cdr3_nt	cdr3_aa
15	TRBJ2-5	TRBD1	NA	TRBV27	TGTGCCAGCAGTTCTTGGGACCTGACAGGGGGGGAGCAGTACTTC	CASSSWDLTGGEQYF
14	TRBJ2-7	TRBD1	NA	TRBV7-9	TGTGCCAGCAGCCCCGGGACAGGGTTCGACGAGCAGTACTTC	CASSPGTGFDEQYF
14	TRBJ1-1	NA	NA	TRBV6-5	TGTGCCAGCAGCCACGACGGGGGAACCACTGAAGCTTTCTTT	CASSHDGGTTEAFF
15	TRBJ2-7	NA	few	TRBV4-1	TGCGCCAGCAGCCGCTCAGGGGTAGCTCCCTACGAGCAGTACTTC	CASSRSGVAPYEQYF
13	TRBJ1-1	NA	NA	TRBV2	TGTGCCAGCAGTTCCGAGGGTGGCACTGAAGCTTTCTTT	CASSSEGGTEAFF
16	TRBJ1-5	NA	NA	TRBV18	TGTGCCAGCTCACAACTGCCGGACAACTACAATCAGCCCCAGCATTTT	CASSQLPDNYNQPQHF
13	TRBJ2-7	NA	many	TRBV30	TGTGCCTGGAGTCTCCAGGGGTCCGGTGAGCAGTACTTC	CAWSLQGSGEQYF
16	TRBJ1-2	TRBD1	once	TRBV15	TGTGCCACCAGCGAAGGCTGGGGCGGACAGGGGTATGGCTACACCTTC	CATSEGWGGQGYGYTF
13	TRBJ1-1	NA	NA	TRBV7-6	TGTGCCAGCAGCAGACAGGAGAACACTGAAGCTTTCTTT	CASSRQENTEAFF
15	TRBJ2-3	NA	NA	TRBV11-2	TGTGCCAGCAGCTTAGGGCTAGCGAAGGTCGATACGCAGTATTTT	CASSLGLAKVDTQYF
18	TRBJ2-3	TRBD2	NA	TRBV5-7	TGTGCCAGCAGCTTGGGGGTGGGCGCGGGAGGGCCCCCCGATACGCAGTATTTT	CASSLGVGAGGPPDTQYF
14	TRBJ1-1	NA	NA	TRBV5-4	TGTGCCAGCAGCTTGGACAGGATGAACACTGAAGCTTTCTTT	CASSLDRMNTEAFF
13	TRBJ2-7	TRBD2	NA	TRBV27	TGTGCCAGCAGCGGACTAGCGGGGGGCGAGCAGTACTTC	CASSGLAGGEQYF
11	TRBJ2-7	NA	NA	TRBV20-1	TGCAGTGCTAGAGTAGTAACCGAGCAGTACTTC	CSARVVTEQYF
16	TRBJ2-5	TRBD2	NA	TRBV19	TGTGCCAGTAGTATGTTAGCGGGAGGTTTTATAGAGACCCAGTACTTC	CASSMLAGGFIETQYF
16	TRBJ1-1	NA	NA	TRBV13	TGTGCCAGCAGCTTAGGCCTATCTGGGCCGAACACTGAAGCTTTCTTT	CASSLGLSGPNTEAFF
16	TRBJ1-1	NA	NA	TRBV11-3	TGTGCCAGCAGCTTAAGCGCGCCAGGGCTGAACACTGAAGCTTTCTTT	CASSLSAPGLNTEAFF
14	TRBJ2-7	TRBD1	NA	TRBV6-1	TGTGCCAGCAGTGAACCGGGACAGACCTACGAGCAGTACTTC	CASSEPGQTYEQYF
15	TRBJ2-2	TRBD2	NA	TRBV13	TGTGCCAGCAGCACCGGGACTAGTATGACCGGGGAGCTGTTTTTT	CASSTGTSMTGELFF
15	TRBJ2-1	NA	NA	TRBV10-1	TGCGCCAGCAGTGAGTCGAAACAAACTAACAATGAGCAGTTCTTC	CASSESKQTNNEQFF
15	TRBJ1-2	NA	NA	TRBV30	TGTGCCTGGAGTGCGGGGAAGGGCAGGTCCTATGGCTACACCTTC	CAWSAGKGRSYGYTF
15	TRBJ1-2	NA	once	TRBV21-1	TGTGCCAGCAGCAAAGAACAGGGAGAAAACTATGGCTACACCTTC	CASSKEQGENYGYTF
15	TRBJ2-7	TRBD2	NA	TRBV5-4	TGTGCCAGCAGCCCCGGGACTAGCGGCACCTACGAGCAGTACTTC	CASSPGTSGTYEQYF
11	TRBJ1-1	NA	NA	TRBV12-5	TGTGCTAGTGGTTTGAACCGGGAAGCTTTCTTT	CASGLNREAFF
12	TRBJ1-6	NA	NA	TRBV28	TGTGCCAGCAGAGGAGGCAATTCACCCCTCCACTTT	CASRGGNSPLHF
14	TRBJ2-3	NA	NA	TRBV7-9	TGTGCCAGCAGCTTAAGGGGTCTCACAGATACGCAGTATTTT	CASSLRGLTDTQYF
13	TRBJ2-5	NA	NA	TRBV10-1	TGCGCCAGCGCCAGGGGATGGGGAGAGACCCAGTACTTC	CASARGWGETQYF
13	TRBJ2-2	TRBD2	NA	TRBV2	TGTGCCAGCAGTGACGGGGGGGGCGAGGAGCTGTTTTTT	CASSDGGGEELFF
14	TRBJ1-4	NA	NA	TRBV9	TGTGCCAGCAGCGGGACAGCAACTAATGAAAAACTGTTTTTT	CASSGTATNEKLFF
15	TRBJ2-2	TRBD2	once	TRBV27	TGTGCCAGCAGTCAGCGGGAAAGAGAGACCGGGGAGCTGTTTTTT	CASSQRERETGELFF
18	TRBJ1-3	NA	NA	TRBV19	TGTGCCAGTAGTATAGGGAGGGACTCCGTACGGGCTGGAAACACCATATATTTT	CASSIGRDSVRAGNTIYF
13	TRBJ2-7	NA	NA	TRBV28	TGTGCCAGCGGATTGCAGGGTTCCCACGAGCAGTACTTC	CASGLQGSHEQYF
14	TRBJ1-5	NA	NA	TRBV28	TGTGCCAGCAGATACGAGGGCCCCAATCAGCCCCAGCATTTT	CASRYEGPNQPQHF
15	TRBJ1-5	TRBD1	NA	TRBV7-2	TGTGCCAGCAGCCCCGGGACAGGGTACAATCAGCCCCAGCATTTT	CASSPGTGYNQPQHF
12	TRBJ2-7	NA	NA	TRBV28	TGTGCCAGCAGCCTGGGGGGAGGCGAGCAGTACTTC	CASSLGGGEQYF
14	TRBJ1-3	NA	NA	TRBV28	TGTGCCAGCAACTACTTGGGCTCTGGAAACACCATATATTTT	CASNYLGSGNTIYF
11	TRBJ2-7	NA	NA	TRBV29-1	TGCAGCGTTGGAGACCTCTACGAGCAGTACTTC	CSVGDLYEQYF
15	TRBJ1-5	NA	NA	TRBV28	TGTGCCAGCAGCCCAATCCAGGGTGGCAATCAGCCCCAGCATTTT	CASSPIQGGNQPQHF
13	TRBJ2-3	TRBD1	NA	TRBV6-5	TGTGCCAGCAGTTTAACAGGGGCGGATACGCAGTATTTT	CASSLTGADTQYF
18	TRBJ2-1	NA	NA	TRBV5-4	TGTGCCAGCAGCTCCCCCCTATCCAGGGGTCTCTCCTACAATGAGCAGTTCTTC	CASSSPLSRGLSYNEQFF
19	TRBJ2-1	TRBD2	NA	TRBV7-2	TGTGCCAGCAGCGCCAGACTAGCGGGAGGTGAAGGGGCCTACAATGAGCAGTTCTTC	CASSARLAGGEGAYNEQFF
15	TRBJ1-5	NA	NA	TRBV15	TGTGCCACCAGCAGAGTGAGTCGGAGCAATCAGCCCCAGCATTTT	CATSRVSRSNQPQHF